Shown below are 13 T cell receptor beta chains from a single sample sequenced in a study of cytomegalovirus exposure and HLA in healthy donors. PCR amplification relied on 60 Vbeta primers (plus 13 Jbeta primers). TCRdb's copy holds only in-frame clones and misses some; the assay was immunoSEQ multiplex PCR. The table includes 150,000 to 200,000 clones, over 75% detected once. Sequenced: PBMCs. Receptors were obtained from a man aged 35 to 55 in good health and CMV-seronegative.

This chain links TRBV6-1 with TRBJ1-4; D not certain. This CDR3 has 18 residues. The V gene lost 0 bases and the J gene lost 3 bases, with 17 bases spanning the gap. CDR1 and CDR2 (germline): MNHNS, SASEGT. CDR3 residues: CASSEAPIQAGSNEKLFF. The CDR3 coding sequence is TGTGCCAGCAGTGAAGCGCCCATCCAGGCCGGATCTAATGAAAAACTGTTTTTT.

In DNA, the CDR3 is TGTGCCAGCAGTGAAGATTATGGCAGGGTGGGGGCTTTCTTT. This codes for CASSEDYGRVGAFF. V and J are TRBV2 and TRBJ1-1; a weak D match, TRBD1 (5 bases). The V end was cut by 1 base, the J end by 11 bases, with 17 bases between. Germline assignment: CDR1 SNHLY and CDR2 FYNNEI. The CDR3 contains 14 residues. The whole variable domain, remainder taken from reference TRBV2 and TRBJ1-1, is EPEVTQTPSHQVTQMGQEVILRCVPISNHLYFYWYRQILGQKVEFLVSFYNNEISEKSEIFDDQFSVERPDGSNFTLKIRSTKLEDSAMYFCASSEDYGRVGAFFGQGTRLTVV.

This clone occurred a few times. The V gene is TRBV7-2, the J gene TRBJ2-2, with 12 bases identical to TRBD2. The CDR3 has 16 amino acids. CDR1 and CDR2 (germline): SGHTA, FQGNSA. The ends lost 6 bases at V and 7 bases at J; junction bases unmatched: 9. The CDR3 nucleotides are TGTGCCAGCAGTTTTACTAGCGGGGGGAGGGGCGGGGAGCTGTTTTTT. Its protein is CASSFTSGGRGGELFF.

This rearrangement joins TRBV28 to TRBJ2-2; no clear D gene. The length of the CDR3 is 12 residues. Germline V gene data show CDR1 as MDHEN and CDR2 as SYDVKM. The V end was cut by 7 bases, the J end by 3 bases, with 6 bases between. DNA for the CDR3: TGTGCCAGCACTAGATACACCGGGGAGCTGTTTTTT. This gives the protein CASTRYTGELFF.

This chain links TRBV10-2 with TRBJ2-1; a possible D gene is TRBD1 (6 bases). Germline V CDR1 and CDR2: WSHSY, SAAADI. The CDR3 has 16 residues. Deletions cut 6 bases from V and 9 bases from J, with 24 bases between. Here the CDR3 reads CASRPPGTSSPSEQFF. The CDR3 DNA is TGCGCCAGCAGGCCCCCCGGGACAAGCTCCCCCAGTGAGCAGTTCTTC.

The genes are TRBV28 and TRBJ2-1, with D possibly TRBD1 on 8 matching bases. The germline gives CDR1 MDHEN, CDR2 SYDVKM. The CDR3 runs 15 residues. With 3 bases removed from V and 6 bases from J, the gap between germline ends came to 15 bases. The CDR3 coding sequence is TGTGCCAGCAGTTTGGTACAGGGGGGGTTCAATGAGCAGTTCTTC. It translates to CASSLVQGGFNEQFF.

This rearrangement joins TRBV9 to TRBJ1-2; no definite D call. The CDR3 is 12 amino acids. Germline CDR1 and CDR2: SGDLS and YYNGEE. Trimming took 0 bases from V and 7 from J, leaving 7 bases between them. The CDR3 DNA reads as TGTGCCAGCAGCGTAGGAGACATTGGCTACACCTTC. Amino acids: CASSVGDIGYTF.

CDR3 loop: CAISDPFDRGQGQPQHF. Written as DNA, the CDR3 is TGTGCCATCAGTGATCCTTTTGACAGGGGGCAAGGTCAGCCCCAGCATTTT. The chain links TRBV10-3 to TRBJ1-5, with 10 bases fitting TRBD1. J gave up 6 bases and V 3 bases, and 11 bases lay outside the gene matches. Germline CDR1 reads ENHRY; CDR2 reads SYGVKD. CDR3 length: 17 residues.

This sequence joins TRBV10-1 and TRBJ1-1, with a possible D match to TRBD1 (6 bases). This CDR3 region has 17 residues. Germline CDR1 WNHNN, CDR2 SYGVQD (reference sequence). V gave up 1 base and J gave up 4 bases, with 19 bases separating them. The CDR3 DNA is TGCGCCAGCAGTGAGTTTTTGCCAGGGGATGGGGCCACTGAAGCTTTCTTT. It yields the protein CASSEFLPGDGATEAFF.

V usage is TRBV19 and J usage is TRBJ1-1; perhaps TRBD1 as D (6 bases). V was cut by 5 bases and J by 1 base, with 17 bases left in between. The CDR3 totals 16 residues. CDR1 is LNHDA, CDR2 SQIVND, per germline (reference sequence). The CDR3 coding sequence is TGTGCCAGTAGTTTCGGACAGCTCAACAGGAACACTGAAGCTTTCTTT. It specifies CASSFGQLNRNTEAFF.

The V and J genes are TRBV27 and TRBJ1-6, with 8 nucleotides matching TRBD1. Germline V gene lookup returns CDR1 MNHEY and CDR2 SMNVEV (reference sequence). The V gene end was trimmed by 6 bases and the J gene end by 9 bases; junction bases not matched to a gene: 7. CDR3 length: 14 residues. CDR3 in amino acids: CASSRGQEASPLHF. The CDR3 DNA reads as TGTGCCAGCAGCCGGGGACAGGAGGCTTCACCCCTCCACTTT.

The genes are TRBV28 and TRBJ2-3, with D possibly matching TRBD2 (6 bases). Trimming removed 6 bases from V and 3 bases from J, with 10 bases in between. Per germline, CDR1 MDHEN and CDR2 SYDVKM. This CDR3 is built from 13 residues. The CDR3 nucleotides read TGTGCCAGCAGCCGACGGGGGACAGATACGCAGTATTTT. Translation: CASSRRGTDTQYF. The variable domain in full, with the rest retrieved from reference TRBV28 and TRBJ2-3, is DVKVTQSSRYLVKRTGEKVFLECVQDMDHENMFWYRQDPGLGLRLIYFSYDVKMKEKGDIPEGYSVSREKKERFSLILESASTNQTSMYLCASSRRGTDTQYFGPGTRLTVL.

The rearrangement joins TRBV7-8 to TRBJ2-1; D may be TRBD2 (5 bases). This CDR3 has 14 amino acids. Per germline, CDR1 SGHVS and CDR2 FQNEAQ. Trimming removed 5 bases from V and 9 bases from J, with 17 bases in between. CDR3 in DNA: TGTGCCAGCAGCCCCGGGATGGGAACTCGTGAGCAGTTCTTC. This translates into CASSPGMGTREQFF.